Listed below are T cell receptor beta chains from one sample, sequenced in a study of T-cell reconstitution after alpha-beta-depleted transplantation in children. MiXCR, applied by TCRdb to the PCR reads, yields one record per CDR3 protein. This table holds fewer than 700,000 distinct CDR3 sequences, roughly 23% found once. Here the sequenced sample was PBMCs, mostly from graft donor cells, taken 360 days after TCRalphabeta/CD19-depleted stem cell transplant. The receptors come from a boy in the first two years of life who had a stem cell transplant for acute myeloid leukemia, so the T cells may come from the graft donor. The CDR3 runs from the conserved cysteine through the conserved F or W. A D gene is named only where the DNA matches it firmly. Some rows mark clone size as missing; the rest say once, few, many or name a class of expanded clone.

j_call: TRBJ2-3; clone_size: -; v_call: TRBV7-9; d_call: -; cdr3_nt: TGTGCCAGCCCCCGAGGGGATACGCAGTATTTT; cdr3_aa: CASPRGDTQYF
j_call: TRBJ2-3; clone_size: few; v_call: TRBV7-9; d_call: TRBD1; cdr3_nt: TGTGCCCTACCCGCCTGGCGGGGACAGGGGGCCGCAGATACGCAGTATTTT; cdr3_aa: CALPAWRGQGAADTQYF
j_call: TRBJ1-6; clone_size: few; v_call: TRBV21-1; d_call: -; cdr3_nt: TGTGCCAGCAGCCCCCCGACCTTCTCCTATAATTCACCCCTCCACTTT; cdr3_aa: CASSPPTFSYNSPLHF
j_call: TRBJ1-1; clone_size: few; v_call: TRBV29-1; d_call: -; cdr3_nt: TGCAGCGTTACCTCCACAGGGAACACTGAAGCTTTCTTT; cdr3_aa: CSVTSTGNTEAFF
j_call: TRBJ2-5; clone_size: few; v_call: TRBV29-1; d_call: -; cdr3_nt: TGCAGCGTCTCAATGTCAGGGGCGGTGGAGACCCAGTACTTC; cdr3_aa: CSVSMSGAVETQYF
j_call: TRBJ1-1; clone_size: -; v_call: TRBV25-1; d_call: TRBD1; cdr3_nt: TGTGCCAGCCACCGACAGGGAATCACTGAAGCTTTCTTT; cdr3_aa: CASHRQGITEAFF
j_call: TRBJ1-4; clone_size: -; v_call: TRBV5-1; d_call: -; cdr3_nt: TGCGCCAGCAGCTTGGTACCAGGGGATGAAAAACTGTTTTTT; cdr3_aa: CASSLVPGDEKLFF
j_call: TRBJ1-5; clone_size: -; v_call: TRBV7-2; d_call: TRBD1; cdr3_nt: TGTGCCAGCAGCTTCGGAGGGACAGGGAGGCATTTT; cdr3_aa: CASSFGGTGRHF
j_call: TRBJ1-2; clone_size: few; v_call: TRBV20-1; d_call: -; cdr3_nt: TGCAGTGCTAGAGCGGCGGCTGACTATGGCTACACCTTC; cdr3_aa: CSARAAADYGYTF
j_call: TRBJ1-2; clone_size: few; v_call: TRBV5-6; d_call: -; cdr3_nt: TGTGCCAGCACCCTAGGGTACGCAAACTATGGCTACACCTTC; cdr3_aa: CASTLGYANYGYTF
j_call: TRBJ2-3; clone_size: few; v_call: TRBV6-5; d_call: -; cdr3_nt: TGTGCCAGCAGTTACAGTAGGGACGCAAGGGGCCTTAGCACAGATACGCAGTATTTT; cdr3_aa: CASSYSRDARGLSTDTQYF
j_call: TRBJ2-2; clone_size: -; v_call: TRBV5-8; d_call: TRBD2; cdr3_nt: TGTGCCAGCAGGGCGACTAGCGGTTTGAACGGGGAGCTGTTTTTT; cdr3_aa: CASRATSGLNGELFF
j_call: TRBJ2-1; clone_size: -; v_call: TRBV7-2; d_call: TRBD2; cdr3_nt: TGTGCCAGCATTCAAAGAGCTAGCGGGGGGCGGAGTGAGCAGTTCTTC; cdr3_aa: CASIQRASGGRSEQFF
j_call: TRBJ2-1; clone_size: few; v_call: TRBV6-2/TRBV6-3; d_call: TRBD2; cdr3_nt: TGTGCCAGCAGTTTTAGCGGGGCGTACAATGAGCAGTTCTTC; cdr3_aa: CASSFSGAYNEQFF
j_call: TRBJ2-7; clone_size: -; v_call: TRBV7-9; d_call: TRBD1; cdr3_nt: TGTGCCAGCAGCTCTTCCAGAGGGGGCAGTTACGAGCAGTACTTC; cdr3_aa: CASSSSRGGSYEQYF
j_call: TRBJ1-4; clone_size: few; v_call: TRBV10-3; d_call: TRBD1; cdr3_nt: TGTGCCATCAGTGAGTCGATCTTCGGGACAGCGAATGAAAAACTGTTTTTT; cdr3_aa: CAISESIFGTANEKLFF
j_call: TRBJ1-4; clone_size: many; v_call: TRBV28; d_call: -; cdr3_nt: TGTGCCAGTGGACAGAAGGAGGAAAAACTGTTTTTT; cdr3_aa: CASGQKEEKLFF
j_call: TRBJ1-1; clone_size: few; v_call: TRBV6-5; d_call: TRBD1; cdr3_nt: TGTGCCAGCAGTTACGAGAGGGGGCGGATGAACACTGAAGCTTTCTTT; cdr3_aa: CASSYERGRMNTEAFF
j_call: TRBJ2-1; clone_size: many; v_call: TRBV7-7; d_call: TRBD1; cdr3_nt: TGTGCCAGCAGCTCCGGACAGGGGGTGGACAATGAGCAGTTCTTC; cdr3_aa: CASSSGQGVDNEQFF
j_call: TRBJ2-6; clone_size: -; v_call: TRBV9; d_call: -; cdr3_nt: TGTGCCAGCAGAGTAGTCTCAGGGGCCGTCTCTGGGGCCAACGTCCTGACTTTC; cdr3_aa: CASRVVSGAVSGANVLTF
j_call: TRBJ1-5; clone_size: few; v_call: TRBV12-3/TRBV12-4; d_call: TRBD1; cdr3_nt: TGTGCCAGCAGAGGGACAGCTTCCCAGCCCCAGCATTTT; cdr3_aa: CASRGTASQPQHF
j_call: TRBJ1-2; clone_size: once; v_call: TRBV6-1; d_call: TRBD1; cdr3_nt: TGTGCCAGCAGCGGAAGGGACAGCCCATCTCGTTATGGCTACACCTTC; cdr3_aa: CASSGRDSPSRYGYTF
j_call: TRBJ1-4; clone_size: few; v_call: TRBV20-1; d_call: -; cdr3_nt: TGCAGTGCTGGGGGGCTCTATAATGAAAAACCGTTTTTT; cdr3_aa: CSAGGLYNEKPFF
j_call: TRBJ1-2; clone_size: few; v_call: TRBV21-1; d_call: -; cdr3_nt: TGTGCCAGCAGCAAAGTGAGTGACTTACATGGCTACACCTTC; cdr3_aa: CASSKVSDLHGYTF
j_call: TRBJ2-5; clone_size: many; v_call: TRBV18; d_call: -; cdr3_nt: TGTGCCAGCTCACGAACCAACTCGTTCGTACCTAGCGCTGGAGAGACCCAGTACTTC; cdr3_aa: CASSRTNSFVPSAGETQYF
j_call: TRBJ2-7; clone_size: -; v_call: TRBV20-1; d_call: TRBD2; cdr3_nt: TGCTGTGCTAGTGGGGGACTAGCGGGGGGTAGGTCCTACGAGCAGTACTTC; cdr3_aa: CCASGGLAGGRSYEQYF
j_call: TRBJ1-2; clone_size: many; v_call: TRBV25-1; d_call: TRBD1; cdr3_nt: TGTGCCAGCAGTGAACCTGGGACAGGGAATGGCTACACCTTC; cdr3_aa: CASSEPGTGNGYTF
j_call: TRBJ1-4; clone_size: -; v_call: TRBV6-1; d_call: -; cdr3_nt: TGTGCCAGCAGTCAAAAGGCGAGAAGCGAAAAACTGTTTTTT; cdr3_aa: CASSQKARSEKLFF
j_call: TRBJ1-1; clone_size: few; v_call: TRBV29-1; d_call: TRBD1; cdr3_nt: TGCAGCTCAGGGGGAGACACTGAAGCTTTCTTT; cdr3_aa: CSSGGDTEAFF